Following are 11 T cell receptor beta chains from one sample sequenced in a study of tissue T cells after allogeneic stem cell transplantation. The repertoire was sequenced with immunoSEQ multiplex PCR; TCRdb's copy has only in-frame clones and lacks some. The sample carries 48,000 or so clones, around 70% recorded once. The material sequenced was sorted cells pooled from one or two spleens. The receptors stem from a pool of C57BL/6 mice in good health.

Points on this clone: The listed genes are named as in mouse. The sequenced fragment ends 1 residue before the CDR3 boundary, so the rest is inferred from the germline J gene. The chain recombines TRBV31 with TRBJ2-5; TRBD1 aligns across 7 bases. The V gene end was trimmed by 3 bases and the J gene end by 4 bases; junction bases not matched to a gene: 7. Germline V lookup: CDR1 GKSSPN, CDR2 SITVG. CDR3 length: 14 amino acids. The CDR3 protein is CAWSFDRAEDTQYF. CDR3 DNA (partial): TGTGCCTGGAGCTTTGACAGGGCGGAAGACACCCAGTAC.

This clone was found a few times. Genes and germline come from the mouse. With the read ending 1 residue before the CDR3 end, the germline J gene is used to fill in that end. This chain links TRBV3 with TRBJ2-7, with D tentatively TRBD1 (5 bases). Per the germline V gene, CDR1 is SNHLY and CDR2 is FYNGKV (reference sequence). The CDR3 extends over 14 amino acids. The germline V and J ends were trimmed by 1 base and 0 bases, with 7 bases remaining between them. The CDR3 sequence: CASSLGTNSYEQYF. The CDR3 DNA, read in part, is TGTGCCAGCAGCTTAGGGACAAACTCCTATGAACAGTAC.

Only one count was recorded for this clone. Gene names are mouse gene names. CDR3 residues: CASSQQGAENTGQLYF. CDR3 bases read: TGTGCCAGCAGCCAACAGGGGGCGGAAAACACCGGGCAGCTCTAC. V is TRBV5 and J is TRBJ2-2, with 8 bases that match TRBD1. Read coverage stops 1 residue before the CDR3 terminus; the germline J gene supplies the remainder. In germline, CDR1 is LGHNA, CDR2 YNLKQL (reference sequence). CDR3 size: 16 residues. Unmatched junction bases numbered 3, after V lost 2 bases and J lost 1 base.

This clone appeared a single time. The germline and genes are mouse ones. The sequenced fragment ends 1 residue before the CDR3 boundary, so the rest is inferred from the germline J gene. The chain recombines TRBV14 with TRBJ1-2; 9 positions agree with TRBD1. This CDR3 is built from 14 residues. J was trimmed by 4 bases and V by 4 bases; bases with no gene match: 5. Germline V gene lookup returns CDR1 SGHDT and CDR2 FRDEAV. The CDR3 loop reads CASSMGTGTSDYTF. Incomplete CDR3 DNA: TGTGCCAGCAGTATGGGGACAGGGACCTCCGACTACACC.

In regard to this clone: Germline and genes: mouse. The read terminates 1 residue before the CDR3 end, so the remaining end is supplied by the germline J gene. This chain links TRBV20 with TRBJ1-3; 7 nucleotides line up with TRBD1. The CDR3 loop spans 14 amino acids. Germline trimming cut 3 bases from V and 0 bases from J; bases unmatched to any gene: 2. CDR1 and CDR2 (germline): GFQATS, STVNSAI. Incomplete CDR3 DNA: TGTGGTGCTAGCCGGGACAGTTCTGGAAATACGCTCTAT. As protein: CGASRDSSGNTLY. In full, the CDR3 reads CGASRDSSGNTLYF. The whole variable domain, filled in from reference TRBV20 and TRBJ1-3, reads GALVYQYPRRTICKSGTSMRMECQAVGFQATSVAWYRQSPQKTFELIALSTVNSAIKYEQNFTQEKFPISHPNLSFSSMTVLNAYLEDRGLYLCGASRDSSGNTLYFGEGSRLIVV.

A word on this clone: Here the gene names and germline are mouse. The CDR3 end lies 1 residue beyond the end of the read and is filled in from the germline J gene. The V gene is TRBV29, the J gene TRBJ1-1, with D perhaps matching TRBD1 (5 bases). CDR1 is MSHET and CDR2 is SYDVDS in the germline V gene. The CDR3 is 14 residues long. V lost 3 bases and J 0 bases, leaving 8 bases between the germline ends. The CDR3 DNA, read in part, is TGTGCTAGCAGTTTGGTGGGGCAGAACACAGAAGTCTTC. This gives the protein CASSLVGQNTEVF. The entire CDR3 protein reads CASSLVGQNTEVFF.

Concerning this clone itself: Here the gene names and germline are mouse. The DNA read from the CDR3 is TGTGCCAGCAGTCTAGGGGTTGAACAGTAC. Translation gives CASSLGVEQY. The CDR3, in full, reads CASSLGVEQYF. This chain joins TRBV26 and TRBJ2-7; a weak D match, TRBD1 (5 bases). Coverage ceases 1 residue before the CDR3 finishes, and the germline J gene fills in the end. Trimming cost V 3 bases and J 6 bases, with 6 bases left between them. Germline CDR1 KGHPV, CDR2 FQNQEV (reference sequence). The CDR3 spans 11 residues.

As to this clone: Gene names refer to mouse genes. The DNA read from the CDR3 is TGTGCTAGCAGTTTAGGCAGGTATGCTGAGCAGTTC. Translated, it gives CASSLGRYAEQF. Given in full, the CDR3 is CASSLGRYAEQFF. This chain uses TRBV29 with TRBJ2-1; D ambiguous. Coverage ceases 1 residue before the CDR3 finishes, and the germline J gene fills in the end. The length of the CDR3 is 13 residues. V lost 2 bases and J lost 4, with 6 bases in between. The germline V gene has CDR1 MSHET and CDR2 SYDVDS.

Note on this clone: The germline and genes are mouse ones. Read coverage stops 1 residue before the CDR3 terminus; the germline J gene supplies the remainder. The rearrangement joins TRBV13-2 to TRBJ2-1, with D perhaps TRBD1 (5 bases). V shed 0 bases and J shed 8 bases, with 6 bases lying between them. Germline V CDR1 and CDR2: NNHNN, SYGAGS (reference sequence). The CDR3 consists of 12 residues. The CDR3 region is CASGDAGSEQFF. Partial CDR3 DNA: TGTGCCAGCGGTGATGCAGGGTCTGAGCAGTTC.

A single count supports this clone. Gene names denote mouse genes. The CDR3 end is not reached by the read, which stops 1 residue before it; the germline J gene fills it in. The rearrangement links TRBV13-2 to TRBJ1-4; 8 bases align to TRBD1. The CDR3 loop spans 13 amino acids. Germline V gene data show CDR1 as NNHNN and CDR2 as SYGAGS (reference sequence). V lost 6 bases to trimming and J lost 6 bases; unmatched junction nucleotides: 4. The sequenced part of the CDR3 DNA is TGTGCCAGCGTGGACAGGGAGGACGAAAGATTATTT. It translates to CASVDREDERLF. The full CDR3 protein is CASVDREDERLFF.

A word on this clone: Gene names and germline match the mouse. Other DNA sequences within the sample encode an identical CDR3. The CDR3 bases that were read are TGTGCCAGCAGTCGGGACTGGGGGTATGAACAGTAC. Amino acid sequence: CASSRDWGYEQY. The full CDR3 reads CASSRDWGYEQYF. The rearrangement joins TRBV14 to TRBJ2-7, with 11 bases fitting TRBD2. The CDR3 goes on 1 residue after the read ends, and that part is filled in from the germline J gene. The junction had 1 base not matched to a gene; V was cut back by 4 bases and J by 4 bases. This CDR3 is 13 amino acids long. CDR1 SGHDT and CDR2 FRDEAV come from the germline V gene.